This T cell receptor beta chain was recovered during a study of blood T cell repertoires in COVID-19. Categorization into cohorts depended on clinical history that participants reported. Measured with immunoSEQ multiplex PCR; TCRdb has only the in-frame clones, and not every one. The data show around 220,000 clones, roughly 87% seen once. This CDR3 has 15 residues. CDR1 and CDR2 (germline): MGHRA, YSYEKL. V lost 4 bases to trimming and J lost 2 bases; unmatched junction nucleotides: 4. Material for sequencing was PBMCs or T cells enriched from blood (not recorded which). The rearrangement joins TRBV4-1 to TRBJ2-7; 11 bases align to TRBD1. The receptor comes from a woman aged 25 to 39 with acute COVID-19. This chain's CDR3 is CASSPRGQGAYEQYF. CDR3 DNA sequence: TGCGCCAGCAGCCCTCGGGGACAGGGGGCCTACGAGCAGTACTTC.